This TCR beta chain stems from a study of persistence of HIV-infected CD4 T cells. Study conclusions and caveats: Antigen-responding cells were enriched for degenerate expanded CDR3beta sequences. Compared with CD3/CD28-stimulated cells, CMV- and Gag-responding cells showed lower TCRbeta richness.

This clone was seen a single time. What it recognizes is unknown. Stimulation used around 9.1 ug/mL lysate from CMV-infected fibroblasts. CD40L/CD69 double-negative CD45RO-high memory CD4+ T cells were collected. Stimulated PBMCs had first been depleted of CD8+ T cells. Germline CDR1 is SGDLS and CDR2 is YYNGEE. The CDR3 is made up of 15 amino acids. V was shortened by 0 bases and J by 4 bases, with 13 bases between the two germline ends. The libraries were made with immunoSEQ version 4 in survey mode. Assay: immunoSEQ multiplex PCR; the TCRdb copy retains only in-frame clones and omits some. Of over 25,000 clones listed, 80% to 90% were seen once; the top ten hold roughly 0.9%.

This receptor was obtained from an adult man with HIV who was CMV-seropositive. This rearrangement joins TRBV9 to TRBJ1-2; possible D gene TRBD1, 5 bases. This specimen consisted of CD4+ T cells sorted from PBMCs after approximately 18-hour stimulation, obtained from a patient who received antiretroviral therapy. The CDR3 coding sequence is TGTGCCAGCAGCGTAGGGCCGGGGCAGAGCTATGGCTACACCTTC. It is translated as CASSVGPGQSYGYTF.